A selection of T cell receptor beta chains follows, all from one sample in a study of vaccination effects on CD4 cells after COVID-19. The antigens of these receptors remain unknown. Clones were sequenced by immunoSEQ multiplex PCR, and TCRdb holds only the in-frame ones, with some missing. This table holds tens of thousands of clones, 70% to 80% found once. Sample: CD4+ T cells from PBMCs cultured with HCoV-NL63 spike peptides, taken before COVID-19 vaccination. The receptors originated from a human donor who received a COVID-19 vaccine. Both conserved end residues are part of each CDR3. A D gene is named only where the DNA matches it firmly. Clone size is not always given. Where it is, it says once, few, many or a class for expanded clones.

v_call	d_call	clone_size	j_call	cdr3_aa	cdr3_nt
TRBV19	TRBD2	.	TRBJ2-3	CASRLLAGGEDTQYF	TGTGCCAGTAGACTCCTAGCGGGGGGAGAAGATACGCAGTATTTT
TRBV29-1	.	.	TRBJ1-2	CSVRPDNYGYTF	TGCAGCGTTCGGCCCGATAACTATGGCTACACCTTC
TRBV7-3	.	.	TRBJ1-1	CASSLTGDGDTEAFF	TGTGCCAGCAGCCTTACGGGGGACGGGGACACTGAAGCTTTCTTT
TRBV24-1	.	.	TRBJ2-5	CATSDYRRDGETQYF	TGTGCCACCAGTGATTATAGGAGAGATGGAGAGACCCAGTACTTC
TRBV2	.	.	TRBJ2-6	CASSVYFRAGANVLTF	TGTGCCAGCAGTGTTTATTTCAGGGCTGGGGCCAACGTCCTGACTTTC
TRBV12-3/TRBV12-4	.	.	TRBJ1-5	CASSFSEQPQHF	TGTGCCAGCAGTTTCAGCGAGCAGCCCCAGCATTTT
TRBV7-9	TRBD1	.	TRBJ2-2	CASSQPGTGGYTGELFF	TGTGCCAGCAGCCAGCCCGGGACAGGGGGCTACACCGGGGAGCTGTTTTTT
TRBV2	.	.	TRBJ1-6	CASSPRLSNSPLHF	TGTGCCAGCAGTCCACGGTTATCTAATTCACCCCTCCACTTT
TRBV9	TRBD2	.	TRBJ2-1	CASSASGGIYNEQFF	TGTGCCAGCAGCGCTAGCGGGGGGATATACAATGAGCAGTTCTTC
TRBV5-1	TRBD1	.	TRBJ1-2	CASTLDRDLGYTF	TGCGCCAGCACCCTGGACAGGGATCTTGGCTACACCTTC
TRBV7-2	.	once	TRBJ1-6	CASSLVGGSDSPLHF	TGTGCCAGCAGCTTAGTGGGAGGGAGCGATTCACCCCTCCACTTT
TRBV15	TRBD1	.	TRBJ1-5	CATSPQGQGGNQPQHF	TGTGCCACCAGCCCACAAGGGCAGGGGGGGAATCAGCCCCAGCATTTT
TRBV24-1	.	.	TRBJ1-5	CATSAGSGTYQPQHF	TGTGCCACCAGTGCTGGCAGCGGTACCTATCAGCCCCAGCATTTT
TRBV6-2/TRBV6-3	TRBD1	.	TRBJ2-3	CASSYPPGQATDTQYF	TGTGCCAGCAGTTACCCACCGGGACAGGCCACAGATACGCAGTATTTT
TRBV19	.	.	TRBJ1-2	CASSMQQPNYGYTF	TGTGCCAGTAGTATGCAACAGCCCAACTATGGCTACACCTTC
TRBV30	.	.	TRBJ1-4	CAWSRRPGVATNEKLFF	TGTGCCTGGAGCCGGAGGCCGGGAGTTGCAACTAATGAAAAACTGTTTTTT
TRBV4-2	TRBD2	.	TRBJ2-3	CASSPQYKELAGNTDTQYF	TGTGCCAGCAGCCCTCAATACAAAGAACTAGCGGGGAACACAGATACGCAGTATTTT
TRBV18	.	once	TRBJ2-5	CASSWAKGQETQYF	TGTGCCAGCTCATGGGCCAAGGGTCAAGAGACCCAGTACTTC
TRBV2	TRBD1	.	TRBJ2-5	CASTDRVETQYF	TGTGCCAGCACTGACAGGGTAGAGACCCAGTACTTC
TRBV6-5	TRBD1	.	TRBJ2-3	CASSSARDRVDTQYF	TGTGCCAGCAGTTCCGCACGGGACAGGGTGGATACGCAGTATTTT
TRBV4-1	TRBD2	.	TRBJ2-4	CASSQLAGAAKNIQYF	TGCGCCAGCAGCCAACTAGCGGGGGCAGCCAAAAACATTCAGTACTTC
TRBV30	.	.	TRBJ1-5	CAWSVGVSNQPQHF	TGTGCCTGGAGTGTAGGGGTAAGCAATCAGCCCCAGCATTTT
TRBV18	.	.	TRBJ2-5	CASSPEQETQYF	TGTGCCAGCTCACCGGAGCAAGAGACCCAGTACTTC
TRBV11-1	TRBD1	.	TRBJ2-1	CASSAGQVYNEQFF	TGTGCCAGCAGCGCAGGACAGGTTTACAATGAGCAGTTCTTC
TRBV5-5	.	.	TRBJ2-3	CASSLRQTSTDTQYF	TGTGCCAGCAGCTTGAGGCAGACTAGCACAGATACGCAGTATTTT
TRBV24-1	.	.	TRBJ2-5	CATSDARGRGLQETQYF	TGTGCCACCAGTGATGCGAGGGGGCGGGGGCTACAAGAGACCCAGTACTTC
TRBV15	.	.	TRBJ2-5	CATSRTNDPPETQYF	TGTGCCACCAGCAGAACTAATGATCCCCCCGAGACCCAGTACTTC
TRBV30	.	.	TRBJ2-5	CACGEATQYF	TGTGCCTGTGGTGAGGCGACCCAGTACTTC
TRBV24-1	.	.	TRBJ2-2	CATSGRGANTGELFF	TGTGCCACCAGTGGAAGGGGCGCGAACACCGGGGAGCTGTTTTTT
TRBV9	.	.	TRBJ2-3	CASSVEDRDGDTQYF	TGTGCCAGCAGCGTAGAGGACAGAGATGGAGATACGCAGTATTTT
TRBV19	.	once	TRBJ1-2	CASSQQGNYGYTF	TGTGCCAGTAGTCAACAAGGAAACTATGGCTACACCTTC
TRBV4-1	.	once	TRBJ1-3	CASSQGVLRRVLSGNTIYF	TGCGCCAGCAGCCAAGGAGTTTTAAGGAGGGTCCTCTCTGGAAACACCATATATTTT
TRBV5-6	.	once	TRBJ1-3	CASSLGTGTTGNTIYF	TGTGCCAGCAGCTTGGGAACAGGGACTACTGGAAACACCATATATTTT
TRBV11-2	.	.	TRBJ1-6	CASSLGANLHF	TGTGCCAGCAGCTTAGGTGCAAACCTCCACTTT
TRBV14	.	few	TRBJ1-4	CASSQDMWEKLFF	TGTGCCAGCAGCCAAGACATGTGGGAAAAACTGTTTTTT
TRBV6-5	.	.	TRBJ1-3	CASSRSGNTIYF	TGTGCCAGCAGTCGCTCTGGAAACACCATATATTTT
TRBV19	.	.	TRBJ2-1	CASSIAQGRGSYNEQFF	TGTGCCAGTAGTATAGCCCAGGGGCGGGGGTCCTACAATGAGCAGTTCTTC
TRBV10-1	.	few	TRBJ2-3	CASSESAGTNTQYF	TGCGCCAGCAGTGAGTCAGCAGGGACCAATACGCAGTATTTT
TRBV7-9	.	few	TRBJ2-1	CASSLEWLYRTEEHNEQFF	TGTGCCAGCAGCTTAGAATGGTTGTACAGGACGGAAGAGCACAATGAGCAGTTCTTC
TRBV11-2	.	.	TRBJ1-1	CASSLSYSGEYEAFF	TGTGCCAGCAGCTTAAGTTATAGTGGGGAGTATGAAGCTTTCTTT
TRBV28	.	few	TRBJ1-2	CASKAPPGPYGYTF	TGTGCCAGCAAGGCCCCGCCAGGGCCCTATGGCTACACCTTC
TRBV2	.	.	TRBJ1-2	CASSGARQFYGYTF	TGTGCCAGCAGTGGGGCCAGGCAGTTCTATGGCTACACCTTC
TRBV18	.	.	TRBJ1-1	CASSPPSLDTEAFF	TGTGCCAGCTCACCACCCTCTCTCGATACTGAAGCTTTCTTT
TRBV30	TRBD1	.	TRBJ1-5	CAWSPTGGPWVDQPQHF	TGTGCCTGGAGTCCAACAGGGGGCCCTTGGGTAGACCAGCCCCAGCATTTT
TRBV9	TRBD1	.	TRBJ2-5	CASNRDRGETQYF	TGTGCCAGCAACCGGGACAGGGGAGAGACCCAGTACTTC
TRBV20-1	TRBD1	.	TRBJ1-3	CSASKTGGSGNTIYF	TGCAGTGCTAGTAAAACAGGGGGCTCTGGAAACACCATATATTTT
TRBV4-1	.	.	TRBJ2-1	CASSQDFPVNEQFF	TGCGCCAGCAGCCAAGATTTTCCGGTCAATGAGCAGTTCTTC
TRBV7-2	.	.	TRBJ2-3	CASSLGSGDTQYF	TGTGCCAGCAGCTTAGGGTCCGGAGATACGCAGTATTTT
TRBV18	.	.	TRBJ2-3	CASSSTASTDTQYF	TGTGCCAGCTCATCCACCGCTAGCACAGATACGCAGTATTTT